What follows are 5 T cell receptor beta chains derived from one specimen sequenced in a study of shared clonotypes between healthy human individuals. Sequencing used immunoSEQ multiplex PCR; TCRdb keeps in-frame clones, though not all of them. The repertoire has hundreds of thousands of clones, about 76% of them found once; the top ten carry approximately 13%. Sequencing was done on a sample of PBMCs. Receptors were obtained from a woman aged 40 to 50 in good health. Some clones in this sample may be carry-over from other donors' samples.

V usage is TRBV29-1 and J usage is TRBJ2-1, with 16 bases identical to TRBD2. V was pared by 7 bases and J by 8 bases, with 5 bases of the junction left unmatched. Germline V gene lookup returns CDR1 SQVTM and CDR2 ANQGSEA. The CDR3 is 14 residues long. The CDR3 reads CSAKGLAGGDEQFF. Written as DNA, the CDR3 is TGCAGCGCCAAGGGACTAGCGGGAGGGGATGAGCAGTTCTTC.

The chain couples TRBV19 to TRBJ1-5; D is undetermined. The CDR3 contains 13 residues. Trimming left V 6 bases short and J 8 bases short, with 14 bases between. Germline values: CDR1 LNHDA, CDR2 SQIVND (reference sequence). The CDR3 DNA is TGTGCCAGTAGATTCCTTGAGCGGGAGCCCCAGCATTTT. This encodes CASRFLEREPQHF. The full variable domain, rest sourced from reference TRBV19 and TRBJ1-5, is DGGITQSPKYLFRKEGQNVTLSCEQNLNHDAMYWYRQDPGQGLRLIYYSQIVNDFQKGDIAEGYSVSREKKESFPLTVTSAQKNPTAFYLCASRFLEREPQHFGDGTRLSIL.

This clone turned up a few times. The chain is built from TRBV10-2 and TRBJ2-7; 10 bases are a match to TRBD1. The ends lost 4 bases at V and 6 bases at J; junction bases unmatched: 6. Germline CDR1 reads WSHSY; CDR2 reads SAAADI. The CDR3 totals 14 residues. CDR3 nucleotide sequence: TGCGCCAGCAGTGGCCGGGACAGGGGCGGCGAGCAGTACTTC. Encoded protein: CASSGRDRGGEQYF.

The chain combines TRBV9 with TRBJ2-5, with 13 bases lining up with TRBD2. Germline assignment: CDR1 SGDLS and CDR2 YYNGEE. J gave up 4 bases and V 4 bases, and 10 bases lay outside the gene matches. CDR3 length: 17 residues. For the CDR3, the DNA is TGTGCCAGCAGCCCTACGGGACTAGCGGGAAATGGAGAGACCCAGTACTTC. Translating gives CASSPTGLAGNGETQYF.

The chain links TRBV9 to TRBJ2-3; D may be TRBD2 (5 bases). Germline CDR1 is SGDLS and CDR2 is YYNGEE. Trimming shortened V by 4 bases and J by 6 bases, and 12 bases separated the two germline ends. The CDR3 sequence is 13 residues long. CDR3 bases: TGTGCCAGCAGCCCTAGCCCCGATGATACGCAGTATTTT. Its translation: CASSPSPDDTQYF. The full variable domain, its missing parts supplied by reference TRBV9 and TRBJ2-3, is DSGVTQTPKHLITATGQRVTLRCSPRSGDLSVYWYQQSLDQGLQFLIQYYNGEERAKGNILERFSAQQFPDLHSELNLSSLELGDSALYFCASSPSPDDTQYFGPGTRLTVL.